This TCR beta chain originates from a study of OX40 agonist ivuxolimab in advanced cancers. For the study at large: The mean age was about 61 years, ranging from 23 to 79, with 80% to 85% of participants male.

Clones were sequenced by immunoSEQ multiplex PCR, and TCRdb holds only the in-frame ones, with some missing. This sample has 65,000 to 100,000 clones, with 88% found just once. Looked up from germline, CDR1 is SGHRS and CDR2 is YFSETQ. V was cut by 1 base and J by 2 bases, with 12 bases left in between. The length of the CDR3 is 16 residues. The chain joins TRBV5-1 to TRBJ2-2; D is ambiguous. This TCR came from an adult with an advanced solid tumor such as melanoma, head and neck, liver or kidney cancer. This material consisted of CD4+ or CD8+ T cells sorted from blood, taken in a trial of the OX40 agonist ivuxolimab. CDR3 protein: CASSLSLAPNTGELFF. CDR3 nucleotides: TGCGCCAGCAGCTTGAGTCTGGCCCCTAACACCGGGGAGCTGTTTTTT.